This TCR beta chain was obtained from a study of T cells in Graves' hyperthyroidism and ophthalmopathy (dated by TCRdb to between 2019 and 2020). Study-wide context: To identify distinguishing TCR V-J signatures, a discovery cohort of around 100 patients was used, comprising roughly 45 with Graves' ophthalmopathy and some 60 with stable Graves' hyperthyroidism. Whether ophthalmopathy could be predicted prospectively was tested in an independent validation cohort made up of approximately 19 hyperthyroidism patients plus 17 patients who later progressed to ophthalmopathy. The roughly 91 discovery patients were randomly split 7:3 into training and test sets. The study also compared thyroid tissue and blood T-cell repertoires from more than 5 Graves' hyperthyroidism patients. Once sampling was done, hyperthyroidism patients were given methimazole at a starting dose of 30 mg daily, whereas ophthalmopathy patients were given high-dose intravenous methylprednisolone. The paper reports TCR Vbeta CDR3 sequencing of 140 or so peripheral blood samples: approximately 41 ophthalmopathy, fewer than 80 hyperthyroidism and 17 progressor patients.

The CDR3, cysteine through phenylalanine, is 12 amino acids long. Only CDR3 DNA is held: 36 bases, read in frame from base 1. Per the germline V gene, MNHEY is the CDR1 and SVGAGI is the CDR2. The V end loses 6 bases and the J end loses 7 bases, and a stretch of 12 bases separates them. The TCR beta CDR3 regions were amplified from RNA transcripts. A first-round RT-PCR of the TCR CDR3 used the HTBI primer set with the Qiagen OneStep RT-PCR kit. Libraries were constructed in a second round of multiplex PCR, after which size selection and purification were performed. Sequencing of the libraries was done on an Illumina HiSeq2000 using paired-end 100 bp reads. The original pipeline was this. SOAPnuke was used to process the raw data, with reads discarded if the reads contained adapters or uncalled bases, had a mean Phred below 15, or lacked an exact constant-primer or identifier match. High-quality paired reads were merged with COPE v1.2.5, and unique nucleotide sequences were defined as clonotypes. Clonotypes were aligned to IMGT TRBV, TRBD and TRBJ reference segments using MiTCR v1.1. Only V-J combinations with frequency above 0.0001, covering 99.2% of repertoires, were analysed. The TCS score was defined as the ratio of F50 (clonal expansion) to E x V (chaos), calculated using BLOSUM62-based TCRdist between CDR3 peptides within each V-J. Welch's t-statistics and random forest reduced fewer than 600 V-J features to some 14, which were used in a naive Bayes classifier (R e1071). Thyroid-blood repertoire similarity was quantified with the Morisita-Horn index. The public reads were run again by TCRdb, first through fastp at Q25 and then through MiXCR, and only productive beta chains were kept. All rows with the same CDR3 protein become a single entry with the most common DNA and genes. In this record, the V and J calls reflect TCRdb's handling and not the investigators' own analysis. The sample contains 450,000 to 700,000 distinct CDR3 sequences, 35% to 55% of them found a single time. The ten largest clonotypes hold about 20% of the sample.

Any patient with an uncontrolled infection, another autoimmune disease, pregnancy or lactation was excluded. Diagnoses relied on clinical symptoms, serum thyroxine and TRAb, thyroid ultrasound and orbital computed tomography. Trizol reagent was used to extract total RNA, and RNA quality was then checked on an Agilent 2100 Bioanalyzer. This clonotype appeared many times. Its antigen is still unknown. The sample holds no much larger clone one base away, and base qualities are not on file. The research as a whole found: In cross-validation, a model built on a 13 V-J signature told ophthalmopathy apart from stable hyperthyroidism with approximately 90% sensitivity and about 81% specificity, and in testing the same model reached 80%/75%. In validation, progression to ophthalmopathy was predicted by the model with nearly 71% sensitivity and 72.22% specificity, a median of roughly 6 months before onset. No statistical method was used to set the sample size in advance, and investigators knew the group allocation. Most expanded thyroid clonotypes (frequency above 0.001) were also detected in blood, suggesting blood repertoires may reflect thyroid immune responses.

In this chain, TRBV6-5 is recombined with TRBJ1-2; a weak D assignment points to TRBD1 (5 bases agree). Input material: peripheral blood or thyroid tissue (not recorded which). The origin of this receptor is an adult woman with Graves' disease, either hyperthyroidism or ophthalmopathy (not recorded which). CDR3 sequence: CASRAPGGGYTF. The DNA sequence is as follows: TGTGCCAGCAGAGCCCCTGGGGGTGGCTACACCTTC.